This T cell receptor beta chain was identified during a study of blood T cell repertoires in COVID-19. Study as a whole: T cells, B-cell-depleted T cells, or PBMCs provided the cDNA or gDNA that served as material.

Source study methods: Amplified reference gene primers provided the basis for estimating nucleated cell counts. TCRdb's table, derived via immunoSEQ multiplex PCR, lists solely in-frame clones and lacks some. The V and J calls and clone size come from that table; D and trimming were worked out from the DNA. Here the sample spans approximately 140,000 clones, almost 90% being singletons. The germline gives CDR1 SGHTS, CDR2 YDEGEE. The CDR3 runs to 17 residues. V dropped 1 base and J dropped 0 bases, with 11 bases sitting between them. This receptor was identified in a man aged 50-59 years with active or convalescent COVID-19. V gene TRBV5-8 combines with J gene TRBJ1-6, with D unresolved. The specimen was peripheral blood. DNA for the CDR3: TGTGCCAGCAGCTTGAGCATCCGGAGCTCCTATAATTCACCCCTCCACTTT. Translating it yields CASSLSIRSSYNSPLHF.